Included here is one T cell receptor beta chain sequence, with context. Antigen unknown. 60 Vbeta and 13 Jbeta primers were used in PCR. The assay was immunoSEQ multiplex PCR, and TCRdb's table has in-frame clones only and misses some. This repertoire shows 250,000 to 350,000 clones, about 80% found once; its top ten account for about 0.28%. Germline values: CDR1 MDHEN, CDR2 SYDVKM. With 5 bases clipped from V and 2 bases from J, the junction kept 1 base outside the gene matches. This CDR3 spans 14 amino acids. These data come from a study of cytomegalovirus exposure and HLA in healthy donors. Study results and limitations: Productive status was seen about 90% or about 30% of the time for most TCR beta V segments in an earlier analysis. Highly shared sequence variants in one cluster were likely a sequencing artifact. A missense DCLRE1C variant was associated with V- and J-gene trimming of TCR beta chains in a later analysis, and an independent cohort replicated the association.

Sequencing was done on a sample of PBMCs. The TCR originated in a girl aged 2-10 years in good health and CMV-seronegative. The rearrangement links TRBV28 to TRBJ2-1, with TRBD1 matching over 9 bases. The CDR3 region has the DNA TGTGCCAGCAGTACAGGGGGCCCCTACAATGAGCAGTTCTTC. Protein: CASSTGGPYNEQFF. Drawing the rest from reference TRBV28 and TRBJ2-1, the complete variable domain is DVKVTQSSRYLVKRTGEKVFLECVQDMDHENMFWYRQDPGLGLRLIYFSYDVKMKEKGDIPEGYSVSREKKERFSLILESASTNQTSMYLCASSTGGPYNEQFFGPGTRLTVL.